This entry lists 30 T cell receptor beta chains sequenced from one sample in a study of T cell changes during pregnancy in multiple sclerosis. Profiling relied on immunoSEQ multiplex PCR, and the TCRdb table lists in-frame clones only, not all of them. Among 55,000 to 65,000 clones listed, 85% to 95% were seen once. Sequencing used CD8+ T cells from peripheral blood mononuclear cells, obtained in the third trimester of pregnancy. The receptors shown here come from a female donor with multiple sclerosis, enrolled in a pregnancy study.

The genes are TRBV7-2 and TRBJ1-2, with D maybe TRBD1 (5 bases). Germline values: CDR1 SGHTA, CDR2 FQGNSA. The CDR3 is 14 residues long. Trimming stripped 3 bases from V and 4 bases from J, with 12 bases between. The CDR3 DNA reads TGTGCCAGCAGCTTGGAAACAGGTGTCTATGGCTACACCTTC. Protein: CASSLETGVYGYTF.

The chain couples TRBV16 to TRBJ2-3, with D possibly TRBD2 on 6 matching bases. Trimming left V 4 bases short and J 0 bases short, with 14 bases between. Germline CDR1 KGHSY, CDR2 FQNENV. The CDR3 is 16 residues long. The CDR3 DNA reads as TGTGCCAGCAGCCCGTTGACTAGGACTAGCACAGATACGCAGTATTTT. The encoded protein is CASSPLTRTSTDTQYF.

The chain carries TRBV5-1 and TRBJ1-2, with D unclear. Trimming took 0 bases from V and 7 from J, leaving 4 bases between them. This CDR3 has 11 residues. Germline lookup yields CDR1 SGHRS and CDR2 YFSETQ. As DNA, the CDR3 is TGCGCCAGCAGCTTGGCGGGTGGCTACACCTTC. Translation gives CASSLAGGYTF. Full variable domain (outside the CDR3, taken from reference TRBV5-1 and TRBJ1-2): KAGVTQTPRYLIKTRGQQVTLSCSPISGHRSVSWYQQTPGQGLQFLFEYFSETQRNKGNFPGRFSGRQFSNSRSEMNVSTLELGDSALYLCASSLAGGYTFGSGTRLTVV.

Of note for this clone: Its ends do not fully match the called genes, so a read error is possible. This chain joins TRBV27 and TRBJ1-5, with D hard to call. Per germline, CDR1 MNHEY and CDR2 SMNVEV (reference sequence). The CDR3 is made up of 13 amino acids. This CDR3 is CTSSLSSHQPQHF. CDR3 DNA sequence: TGTACCAGCAGTTTGTCGTCCCATCAGCCCCAGCATTTT.

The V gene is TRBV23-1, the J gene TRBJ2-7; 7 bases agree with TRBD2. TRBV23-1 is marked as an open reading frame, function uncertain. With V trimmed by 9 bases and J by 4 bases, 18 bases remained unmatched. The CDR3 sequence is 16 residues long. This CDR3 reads CARGDIAGSRPYEQYF. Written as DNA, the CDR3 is TGCGCCAGGGGGGATATAGCGGGTAGCCGCCCGTACGAGCAGTACTTC.

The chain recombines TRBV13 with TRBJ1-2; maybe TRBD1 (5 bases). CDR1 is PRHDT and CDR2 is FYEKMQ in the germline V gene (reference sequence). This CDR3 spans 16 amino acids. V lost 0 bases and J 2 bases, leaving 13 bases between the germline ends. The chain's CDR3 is CASSLGRQGPNYGYTF. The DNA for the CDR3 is TGTGCCAGCAGCTTAGGCAGGCAGGGCCCGAACTATGGCTACACCTTC.

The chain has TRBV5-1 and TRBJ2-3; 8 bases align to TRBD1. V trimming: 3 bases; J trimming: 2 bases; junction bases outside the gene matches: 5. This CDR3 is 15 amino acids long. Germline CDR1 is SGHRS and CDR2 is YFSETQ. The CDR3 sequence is CASSWTGSYTDTQYF. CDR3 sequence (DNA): TGCGCCAGCAGCTGGACAGGGAGCTACACAGATACGCAGTATTTT.

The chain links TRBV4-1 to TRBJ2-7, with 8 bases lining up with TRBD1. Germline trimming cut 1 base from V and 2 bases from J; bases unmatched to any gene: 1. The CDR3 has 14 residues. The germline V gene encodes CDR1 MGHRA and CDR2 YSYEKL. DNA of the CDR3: TGCGCCAGCAGCCAAGGGACAGGGCCCTACGAGCAGTACTTC. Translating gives CASSQGTGPYEQYF.

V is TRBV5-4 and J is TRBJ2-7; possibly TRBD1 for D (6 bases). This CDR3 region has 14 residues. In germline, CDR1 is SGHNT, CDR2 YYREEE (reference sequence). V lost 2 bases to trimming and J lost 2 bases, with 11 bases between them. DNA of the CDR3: TGTGCCAGCAGCTTTGGGCAGGGGACCTACGAGCAGTACTTC. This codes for CASSFGQGTYEQYF.

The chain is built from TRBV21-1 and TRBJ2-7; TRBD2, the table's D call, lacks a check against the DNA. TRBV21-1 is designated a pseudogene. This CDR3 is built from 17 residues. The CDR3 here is CASIAGAGRRTSYEQYF. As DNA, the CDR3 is TGTGCCAGCATTGCGGGAGCCGGCCGCCGCACGTCCTACGAGCAGTACTTC.

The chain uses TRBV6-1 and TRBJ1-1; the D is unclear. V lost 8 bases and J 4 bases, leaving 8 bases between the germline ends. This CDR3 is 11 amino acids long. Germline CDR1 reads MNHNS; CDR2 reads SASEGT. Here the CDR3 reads CASGLTTEAFF. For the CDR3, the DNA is TGTGCCAGCGGACTTACCACTGAAGCTTTCTTT.

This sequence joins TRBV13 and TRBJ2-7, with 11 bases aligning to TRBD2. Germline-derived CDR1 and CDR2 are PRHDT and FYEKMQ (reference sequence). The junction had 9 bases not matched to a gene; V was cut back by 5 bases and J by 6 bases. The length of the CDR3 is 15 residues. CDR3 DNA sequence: TGTGCCAGCAGCCAAAGACTAGCGGGAATTGGCGAGCAGTACTTC. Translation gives CASSQRLAGIGEQYF.

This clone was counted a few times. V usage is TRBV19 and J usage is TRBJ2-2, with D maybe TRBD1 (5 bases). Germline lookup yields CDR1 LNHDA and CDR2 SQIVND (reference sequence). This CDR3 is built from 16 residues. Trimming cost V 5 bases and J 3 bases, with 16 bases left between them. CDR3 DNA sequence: TGTGCCAGTAGTCCGGACCGAACAGGTTACACCGGGGAGCTGTTTTTT. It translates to CASSPDRTGYTGELFF.

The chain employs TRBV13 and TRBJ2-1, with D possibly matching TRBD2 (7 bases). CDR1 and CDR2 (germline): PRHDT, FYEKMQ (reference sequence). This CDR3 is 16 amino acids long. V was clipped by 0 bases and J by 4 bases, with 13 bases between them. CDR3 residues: CASSLGGRGAYNEQFF. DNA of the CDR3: TGTGCCAGCAGCTTAGGCGGACGGGGGGCATACAATGAGCAGTTCTTC.

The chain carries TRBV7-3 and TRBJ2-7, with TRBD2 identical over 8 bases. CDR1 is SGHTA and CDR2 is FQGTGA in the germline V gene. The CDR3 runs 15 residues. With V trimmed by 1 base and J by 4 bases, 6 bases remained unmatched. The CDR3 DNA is TGTGCCAGCAGCTTAAATGACGGGAGGGGGTACGAGCAGTACTTC. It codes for CASSLNDGRGYEQYF.

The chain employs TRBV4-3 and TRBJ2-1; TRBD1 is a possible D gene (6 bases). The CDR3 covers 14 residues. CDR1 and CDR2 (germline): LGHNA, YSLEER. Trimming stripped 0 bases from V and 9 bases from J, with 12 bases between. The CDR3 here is CASSQDGTMGEQFF. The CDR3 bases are TGCGCCAGCAGCCAAGACGGGACAATGGGTGAGCAGTTCTTC.

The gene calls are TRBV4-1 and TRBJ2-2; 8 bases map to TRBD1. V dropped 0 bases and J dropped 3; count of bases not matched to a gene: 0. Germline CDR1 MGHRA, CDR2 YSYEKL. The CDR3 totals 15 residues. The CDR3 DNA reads TGCGCCAGCAGCCAAGAGGACAGGGACACCGGGGAGCTGTTTTTT. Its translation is CASSQEDRDTGELFF.

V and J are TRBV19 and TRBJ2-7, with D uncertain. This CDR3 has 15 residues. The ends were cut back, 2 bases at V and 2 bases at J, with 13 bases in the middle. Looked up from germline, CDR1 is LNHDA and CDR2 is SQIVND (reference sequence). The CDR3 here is CASSIRVYPTYEQYF. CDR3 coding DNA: TGTGCCAGTAGTATACGGGTGTACCCGACCTACGAGCAGTACTTC.

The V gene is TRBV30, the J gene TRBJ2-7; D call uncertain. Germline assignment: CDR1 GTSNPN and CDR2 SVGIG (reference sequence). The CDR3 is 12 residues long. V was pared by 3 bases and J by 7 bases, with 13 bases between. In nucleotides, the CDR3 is TGTGCCTGGAGGGCCGCAATGTGGGAGCAGTACTTC. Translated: CAWRAAMWEQYF.

CDR3 bases: TGTGCCAGCAGCCCACCGGGACTACTTTACGAGCAGTACTTC. Its translation is CASSPPGLLYEQYF. The chain combines TRBV7-9 with TRBJ2-7, with 7 bases lining up with TRBD2. Germline V gene data show CDR1 as SEHNR and CDR2 as FQNEAQ (reference sequence). The CDR3 runs to 14 residues. Unmatched junction bases numbered 8, after V lost 5 bases and J lost 4 bases.

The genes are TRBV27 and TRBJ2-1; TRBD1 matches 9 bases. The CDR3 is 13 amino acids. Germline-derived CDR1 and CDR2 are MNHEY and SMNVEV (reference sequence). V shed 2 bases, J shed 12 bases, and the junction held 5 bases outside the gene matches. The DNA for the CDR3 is TGTGCCAGCAGTTTAGGACCGGGACAGGGGCAGTTCTTC. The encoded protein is CASSLGPGQGQFF.

The chain's CDR3 is CASSEKTGRPYNEQFF. The CDR3 nucleotides are TGTGCCAGCAGTGAGAAGACAGGGAGGCCCTACAATGAGCAGTTCTTC. This chain joins TRBV6-4 and TRBJ2-1, with a tentative D call TRBD1 (7 bases). Per the germline V gene, CDR1 is MRHNA and CDR2 is SNTAGT. The CDR3 totals 16 residues. Between the trimmed V and J ends, which lost 3 bases and 2 bases, there was a span of 14 bases.

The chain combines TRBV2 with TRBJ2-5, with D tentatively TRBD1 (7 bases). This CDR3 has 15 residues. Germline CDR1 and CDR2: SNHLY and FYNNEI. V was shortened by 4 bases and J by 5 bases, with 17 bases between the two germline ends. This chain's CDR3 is CASSGGSPGGETQYF. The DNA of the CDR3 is TGTGCCAGCAGTGGCGGCTCCCCAGGGGGGGAGACCCAGTACTTC.

CDR3 DNA sequence: TGTGCCAGCAGCGTAGGTGGGGGGATGGGTTCCAACGAGCAGTACTTC. It encodes CASSVGGGMGSNEQYF. This chain connects TRBV9 to TRBJ2-7, with D maybe TRBD2 (6 bases). V shed 0 bases and J shed 5 bases, with 18 bases lying between them. CDR3 size: 16 residues. CDR1 and CDR2 from the germline V gene are SGDLS and YYNGEE.

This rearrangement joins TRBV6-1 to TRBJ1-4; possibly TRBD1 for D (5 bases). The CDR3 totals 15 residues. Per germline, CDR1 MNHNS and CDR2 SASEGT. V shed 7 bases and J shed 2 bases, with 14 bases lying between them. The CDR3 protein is CASTPRGGTNEKLFF. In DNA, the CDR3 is TGTGCCAGCACCCCTCGGGGGGGGACTAATGAAAAACTGTTTTTT.

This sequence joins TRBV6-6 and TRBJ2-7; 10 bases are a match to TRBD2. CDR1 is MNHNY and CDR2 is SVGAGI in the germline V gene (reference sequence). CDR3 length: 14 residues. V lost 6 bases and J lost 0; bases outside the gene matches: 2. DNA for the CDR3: TGTGCCAGCAGGCCTAGCGGGAGCTCCTACGAGCAGTACTTC. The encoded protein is CASRPSGSSYEQYF.

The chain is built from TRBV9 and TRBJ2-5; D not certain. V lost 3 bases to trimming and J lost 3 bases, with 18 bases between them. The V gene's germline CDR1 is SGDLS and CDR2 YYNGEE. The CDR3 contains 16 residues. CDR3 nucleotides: TGTGCCAGCAGCGCGGCGTTGGCGGCGGAAAAAGAGACCCAGTACTTC. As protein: CASSAALAAEKETQYF.

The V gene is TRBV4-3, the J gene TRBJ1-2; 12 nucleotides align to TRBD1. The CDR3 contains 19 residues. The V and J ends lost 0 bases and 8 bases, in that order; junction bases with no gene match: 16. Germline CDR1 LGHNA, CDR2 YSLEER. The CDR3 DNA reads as TGCGCCAGCAGCCAAGATATAGGTCAGGGACAGGGGGCGCGTTGGGGCTACACCTTC. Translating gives CASSQDIGQGQGARWGYTF.

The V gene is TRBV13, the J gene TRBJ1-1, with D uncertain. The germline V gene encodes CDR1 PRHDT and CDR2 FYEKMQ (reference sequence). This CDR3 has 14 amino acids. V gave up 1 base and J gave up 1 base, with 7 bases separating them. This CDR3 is CASSLAAGNTEAFF. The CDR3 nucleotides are TGTGCCAGCAGCTTAGCGGCGGGGAACACTGAAGCTTTCTTT. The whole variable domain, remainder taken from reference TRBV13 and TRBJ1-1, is AAGVIQSPRHLIKEKRETATLKCYPIPRHDTVYWYQQGPGQDPQFLISFYEKMQSDKGSIPDRFSAQQFSDYHSELNMSSLELGDSALYFCASSLAAGNTEAFFGQGTRLTVV.

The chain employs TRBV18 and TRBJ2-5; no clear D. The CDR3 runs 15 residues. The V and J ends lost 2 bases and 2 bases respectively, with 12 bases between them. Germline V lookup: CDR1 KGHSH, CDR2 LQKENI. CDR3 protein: CASSPSLSHQETQYF. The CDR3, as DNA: TGTGCCAGCTCACCATCCCTATCCCATCAAGAGACCCAGTACTTC.